The 10 T cell receptor beta chains listed next were all sequenced from one sample in a study of blood T cell repertoires in COVID-19. Clones were read by immunoSEQ multiplex PCR, and TCRdb kept only the in-frame ones, dropping some. The data contain under 250,000 clones, about 93% of them singletons. Sequencing was performed on peripheral blood. These TCRs come from a man in his sixties with COVID-19, enrolled during active disease.

The V call is TRBV3-1 (or the pseudogene TRBV3-2), the J call TRBJ1-1; no firm D call. The CDR3 contains 15 residues. Germline CDR1 LGHDT, CDR2 YNNKEL (reference sequence). Trimming shortened V by 5 bases and J by 1 base, and 14 bases separated the two germline ends. Here the CDR3 DNA reads TGTGCCAGCAGCGATCACTCTAATGCGAACACTGAAGCTTTCTTT. It codes for CASSDHSNANTEAFF.

In this sample, this clone turned up a few times. V and J are TRBV27 and TRBJ1-6; weak D call: TRBD1 (6 bases). Per germline, CDR1 MNHEY and CDR2 SMNVEV (reference sequence). V was pared by 5 bases and J by 7 bases, with 18 bases between. The CDR3 has 16 residues. CDR3 in amino acids: CASSHRTTGQNSPLHF. CDR3 bases: TGTGCCAGCAGTCACCGCACCACAGGGCAGAATTCACCCCTCCACTTT.

The chain links TRBV19 to TRBJ2-7; 15 bases map to TRBD2. Per the germline V gene, CDR1 is LNHDA and CDR2 is SQIVND (reference sequence). The CDR3 is 15 amino acids. Losses at the gene ends were 3 bases for V and 5 bases for J; bases not matched to a gene: 2. The CDR3 is CASSIGLAGGNEQYF. The CDR3 nucleotides read TGTGCCAGTAGTATCGGACTAGCGGGGGGGAACGAGCAGTACTTC. The whole variable domain, remainder taken from reference TRBV19 and TRBJ2-7, is DGGITQSPKYLFRKEGQNVTLSCEQNLNHDAMYWYRQDPGQGLRLIYYSQIVNDFQKGDIAEGYSVSREKKESFPLTVTSAQKNPTAFYLCASSIGLAGGNEQYFGPGTRLTVT.

This clone occurred once. The V and J genes are TRBV7-3 and TRBJ2-2; maybe TRBD1 (6 bases). The V end was cut by 4 bases, the J end by 0 bases, with 12 bases between. This CDR3 region has 16 residues. CDR1 and CDR2 from the germline V gene are SGHTA and FQGTGA. CDR3 sequence: CASSSRAGANTGELFF. CDR3 bases: TGTGCCAGCAGCTCCCGGGCAGGGGCGAACACCGGGGAGCTGTTTTTT. The full variable domain, completed using reference TRBV7-3 and TRBJ2-2, is GAGVSQTPSNKVTEKGKYVELRCDPISGHTALYWYRQSLGQGPEFLIYFQGTGAADDSGLPNDRFFAVRPEGSVSTLKIQRTERGDSAVYLCASSSRAGANTGELFFGEGSRLTVL.

As regards this clone: Compared with germline, one end of the junction differs, possibly owing to a read error. The chain is built from TRBV7-7 and TRBJ2-2; D may be TRBD2 (6 bases). Germline V gene lookup returns CDR1 SSHAT and CDR2 FNYEAQ (reference sequence). The CDR3 spans 16 residues. The CDR3 protein is CASSSGGSTNTGELFF. DNA for the CDR3: TGTGCTAGCAGCTCCGGGGGTTCTACGAACACCGGGGAGCTGTTTTTT. Full variable domain (outside the CDR3, taken from reference TRBV7-7 and TRBJ2-2): GAGVSQSPRYKVTKRGQDVTLRCDPISSHATLYWYQQALGQGPEFLTYFNYEAQPDKSGLPSDRFSAERPEGSISTLTIQRTEQRDSAMYRCASSSGGSTNTGELFFGEGSRLTVL.

The genes are TRBV18 and TRBJ2-7; TRBD1 agrees at 10 bases. The germline V gene has CDR1 KGHSH and CDR2 LQKENI. This CDR3 comprises 15 residues. V trimming: 4 bases; J trimming: 2 bases; junction bases outside the gene matches: 5. CDR3 bases: TGTGCCAGCTCACGCGGGGGACAGGGGCCCTACGAGCAGTACTTC. Its protein is CASSRGGQGPYEQYF.

The rearrangement uses TRBV29-1 and TRBJ1-5; a possible D gene is TRBD1 (6 bases). This CDR3 spans 14 amino acids. Germline assignment: CDR1 SQVTM and CDR2 ANQGSEA. V shed 6 bases and J shed 0 bases, with 12 bases lying between them. Here the CDR3 DNA reads TGCAGCGTCGCCGGGGACAATAGCAATCAGCCCCAGCATTTT. Translation: CSVAGDNSNQPQHF.

The rearrangement links TRBV5-4 to TRBJ2-1; TRBD1 matches 11 bases. Trimming removed 3 bases from V and 2 bases from J; junction bases left unmatched: 7. The CDR3 length is 17 residues. Germline V lookup: CDR1 SGHNT, CDR2 YYREEE (reference sequence). The DNA of the CDR3 is TGTGCCAGCAGCTCTGGGACAGGGGGAAGGCCCTACAATGAGCAGTTCTTC. It encodes CASSSGTGGRPYNEQFF.

The chain joins TRBV19 to TRBJ2-1, with D tentatively TRBD2 (6 bases). Germline assignment: CDR1 LNHDA and CDR2 SQIVND (reference sequence). This CDR3 contains 15 residues. V was trimmed by 6 bases and J by 6 bases, leaving 18 bases between them. CDR3 DNA sequence: TGTGCCAGTAGCCCCGTGGGGGGAAGAGGCAATGAGCAGTTCTTC. Its protein product is CASSPVGGRGNEQFF.

The chain combines TRBV5-4 with TRBJ1-1, with TRBD1 matching 9 bases. Germline lookup yields CDR1 SGHNT and CDR2 YYREEE (reference sequence). Germline trimming cut 4 bases from V and 5 bases from J; bases unmatched to any gene: 9. The CDR3 runs to 15 residues. In DNA form, the CDR3 reads TGTGCCAGCAGCCCACCCGGGACAGGGACGACTGAAGCTTTCTTT. This encodes CASSPPGTGTTEAFF.